This T cell receptor (beta chain) comes out of a study of early T cells in non-severe SARS-CoV-2 infection. About the study: Chains were not paired, and sequencing was done on bulk RNA from unsorted whole blood.

This clonotype was seen only a few times. No antigen is known for it. The CDR3 length is 19 residues. The germline CDR1 and CDR2 sequences are SGHRS and YFSETQ. V lost 1 base, J lost 0 bases, and 23 bases lay in between. Study-level findings and limits: Private and CD4 specificities were missed by VDJdb matching, skewed to anti-spike CD8.

Attached unique molecular identifiers marked individual cDNA molecules. TCRdb fed the 5' RACE reads into MiXCR, producing one record per CDR3 protein. The sample lists approximately 64,000 distinct CDR3 sequences; roughly 18% were seen once. The receptor was derived from an adult who was a healthcare worker with PCR-confirmed SARS-CoV-2 infection or an uninfected control (not recorded which). The input for sequencing was whole blood, taken at baseline. The rearrangement uses TRBV5-1 and TRBJ2-7; D is uncertain. The CDR3 sequence is CASSLHRSGLDIPSYEQYF. The CDR3 bases are TGCGCCAGCAGCTTGCATCGGTCGGGTCTGGATATCCCCTCCTACGAGCAGTACTTC.